In its sample, the clone carrying this TCR beta chain was seen a few times. Antigen: not known. The V and J ends lost 2 bases and 1 base respectively, with 5 bases between them. The CDR3 is 13 amino acids. Germline V CDR1 and CDR2: LGHNT, FRNRAP. This entry comes from a study of beta chain features in type 1 diabetes. In the study overall: Examination of sorted cells across all samples involved about 99 million cells. Study-level points and caveats: VDJ junctions in type 1 diabetes patients carried more deletions and fewer insertions. TCRB rearrangement may or may not be influenced by HLA type; here this remained unresolved.

The study reverse transcribed the entire isolated RNA, so it sequenced expressed TCRB transcripts. An average around 3.5 million reads came from naive, central memory and regulatory T cell samples. Measured with immunoSEQ multiplex PCR; TCRdb has only the in-frame clones, and not every one. Of almost 350,000 clones in the sample, about 19% were seen once. The chain is built from TRBV12-5 and TRBJ1-2; D not certain. The material sequenced was naive CD4+ T cells from blood. The receptor was isolated from a woman younger than 30 in good health. The CDR3 loop reads CASGLHSNYGYTF. Here the CDR3 DNA reads TGTGCTAGTGGTTTGCACAGTAACTATGGCTACACCTTC.